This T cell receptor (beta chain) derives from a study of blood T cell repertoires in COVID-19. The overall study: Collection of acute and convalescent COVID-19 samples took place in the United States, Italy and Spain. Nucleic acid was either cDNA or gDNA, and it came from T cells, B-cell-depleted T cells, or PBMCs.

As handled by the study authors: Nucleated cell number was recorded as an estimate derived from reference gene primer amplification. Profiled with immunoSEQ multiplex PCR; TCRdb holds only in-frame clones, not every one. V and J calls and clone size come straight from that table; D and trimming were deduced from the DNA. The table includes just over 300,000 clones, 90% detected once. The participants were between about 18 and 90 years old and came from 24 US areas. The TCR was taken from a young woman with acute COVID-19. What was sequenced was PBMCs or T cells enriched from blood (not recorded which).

For the CDR3, the DNA is TGTGCCAGTAGTATAGTACTGGGCAGCAATCAGCCCCAGCATTTT. As protein: CASSIVLGSNQPQHF. The chain uses TRBV19 and TRBJ1-5; D ambiguous. The CDR3 is made up of 15 amino acids. Deletions cut 1 base from V and 1 base from J, with 8 bases between. Germline loops: CDR1 LNHDA, CDR2 SQIVND (reference sequence).